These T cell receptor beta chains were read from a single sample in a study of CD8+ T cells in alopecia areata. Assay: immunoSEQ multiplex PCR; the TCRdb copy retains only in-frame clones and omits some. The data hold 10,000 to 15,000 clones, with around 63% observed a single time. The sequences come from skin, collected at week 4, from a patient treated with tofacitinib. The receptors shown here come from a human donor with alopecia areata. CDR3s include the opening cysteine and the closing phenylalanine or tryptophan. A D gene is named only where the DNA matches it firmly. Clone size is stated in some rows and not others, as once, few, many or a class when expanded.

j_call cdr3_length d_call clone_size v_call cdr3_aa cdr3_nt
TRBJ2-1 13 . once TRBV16 CASSPQGYHEQFF TGTGCCAGCAGCCCACAGGGTTACCATGAGCAGTTCTTC
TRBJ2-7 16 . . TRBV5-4 CASSLDVWTEFYEQYF TGTGCCAGCAGCTTGGACGTCTGGACAGAGTTCTACGAGCAGTACTTC
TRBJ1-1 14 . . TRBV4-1 CASSYVARNTEAFF TGCGCCAGCAGCTACGTGGCCCGGAACACTGAAGCTTTCTTT
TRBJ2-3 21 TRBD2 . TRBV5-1 CASSPGGLAGGASFSTDTQYF TGCGCCAGCAGTCCAGGCGGACTAGCGGGGGGCGCCTCCTTTAGCACAGATACGCAGTATTTT
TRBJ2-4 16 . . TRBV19 CASSIVDGSAKNIQYF TGTGCCAGTAGTATAGTAGACGGGTCAGCCAAAAACATTCAGTACTTC
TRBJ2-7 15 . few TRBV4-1 CASSPVWAGASEQYF TGTGCCAGCAGCCCAGTTTGGGCGGGGGCGAGTGAGCAGTACTTC
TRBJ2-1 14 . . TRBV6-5 CASSTGNSLNEQFF TGTGCCAGCAGTACAGGGAATTCGTTGAATGAGCAGTTCTTC
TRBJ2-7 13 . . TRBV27 CASQKGFQSEQYF TGTGCCAGCCAAAAGGGGTTCCAGAGCGAGCAGTACTTC
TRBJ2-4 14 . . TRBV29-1 CSVVTPLAKNIQYF TGCAGCGTTGTCACCCCACTAGCCAAAAACATTCAGTACTTC
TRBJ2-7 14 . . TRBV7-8 CASSLAGARFEQYF TGTGCCAGCAGCTTAGCTGGCGCCCGGTTCGAGCAGTACTTC
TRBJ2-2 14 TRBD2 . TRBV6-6 CASRGGINTGELFF TGTGCCAGCAGGGGGGGGATCAACACCGGGGAGCTGTTTTTT
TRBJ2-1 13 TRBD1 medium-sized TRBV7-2 CASSFDRANEQFF TGTGCCAGCAGCTTCGACAGGGCAAATGAGCAGTTCTTC
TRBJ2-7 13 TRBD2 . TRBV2 CARGSGGPYEQYF TGTGCCAGGGGAAGCGGGGGGCCCTACGAGCAGTACTTC
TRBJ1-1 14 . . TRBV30 CAWSVTPGNTEAFF TGTGCCTGGAGTGTAACGCCGGGGAACACTGAAGCTTTCTTT
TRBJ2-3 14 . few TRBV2 CASKEGGYTDTQYF TGTGCCAGCAAGGAAGGGGGGTACACAGATACGCAGTATTTT
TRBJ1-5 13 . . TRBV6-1 CASSETGNQPQHF TGTGCCAGCAGTGAAACAGGTAATCAGCCCCAGCATTTT
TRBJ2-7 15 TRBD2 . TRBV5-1 CASSSGLAGHYEQYF TGCGCCAGCAGCTCAGGACTAGCGGGGCACTACGAGCAGTACTTC
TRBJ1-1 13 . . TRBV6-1 CASSRTENTEAFF TGTGCCAGCAGTCGGACGGAGAACACTGAAGCTTTCTTT
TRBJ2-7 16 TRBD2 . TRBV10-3 CAISESGGGGGYEQYF TGTGCCATCAGTGAGTCAGGAGGCGGGGGAGGCTACGAGCAGTACTTC
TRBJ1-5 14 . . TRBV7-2 CASSLRRGGQPQHF TGTGCCAGCAGCTTACGCAGGGGAGGACAGCCCCAGCATTTT
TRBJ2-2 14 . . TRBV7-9 CASSLDLGAGELFF TGTGCCAGCAGCTTAGACTTAGGGGCCGGGGAGCTGTTTTTT
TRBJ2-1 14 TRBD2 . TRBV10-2 CASSGLAGGNEQFF TGCGCCAGCAGCGGACTAGCGGGGGGCAATGAGCAGTTCTTC